The TCR beta chain described here comes from a study of blood T cell repertoires in COVID-19. In this sample, this clone turned up once. Trimming took 4 bases from V and 4 from J, leaving 14 bases between them. This CDR3 region has 14 residues. Germline CDR1 is MNHNY and CDR2 is SVGAGI (reference sequence). The repertoire was sequenced with immunoSEQ multiplex PCR; TCRdb's copy has only in-frame clones and lacks some. The sample yields approximately 150,000 clones, around 72% seen once. This sequence was found in a woman aged 55-75 years with acute or convalescent COVID-19. The chain carries TRBV6-6 and TRBJ2-7, with D tentatively TRBD1 (6 bases). Sequenced sample: peripheral blood. In DNA form, the CDR3 reads TGTGCCAGCAGTTTCCGGGACACTTTTTACGAGCAGTACTTC. Its protein is CASSFRDTFYEQYF.